Each of the 2 T cell receptor beta chains below was sequenced from the same sample in a study of cytomegalovirus exposure and HLA in healthy donors. PCR was performed using 60 Vbeta and 13 Jbeta primers. Profiled with immunoSEQ multiplex PCR; TCRdb holds only in-frame clones, not every one. The data hold tens of thousands of clones, with roughly 79% observed a single time. The material sequenced was PBMCs. The receptors were gathered from a male donor in good health and CMV-seronegative.

V and J are TRBV27 and TRBJ1-1, with D perhaps TRBD1 (5 bases). V was shortened by 3 bases and J by 4 bases, with 12 bases between the two germline ends. Germline CDR1 and CDR2: MNHEY and SMNVEV (reference sequence). CDR3 length: 14 residues. The CDR3 DNA reads as TGTGCCAGCAGTTTGCAGGGAAAGGGCACTGAAGCTTTCTTT. Protein sequence: CASSLQGKGTEAFF.

This chain uses TRBV18 with TRBJ2-3; maybe TRBD2 (5 bases). The CDR3 consists of 14 residues. V was trimmed by 5 bases and J by 6 bases, leaving 15 bases between them. Germline assignment: CDR1 KGHSH and CDR2 LQKENI. The CDR3: CASSSAWVADTQYF. The CDR3, as DNA: TGTGCCAGCTCATCCGCCTGGGTAGCGGATACGCAGTATTTT.